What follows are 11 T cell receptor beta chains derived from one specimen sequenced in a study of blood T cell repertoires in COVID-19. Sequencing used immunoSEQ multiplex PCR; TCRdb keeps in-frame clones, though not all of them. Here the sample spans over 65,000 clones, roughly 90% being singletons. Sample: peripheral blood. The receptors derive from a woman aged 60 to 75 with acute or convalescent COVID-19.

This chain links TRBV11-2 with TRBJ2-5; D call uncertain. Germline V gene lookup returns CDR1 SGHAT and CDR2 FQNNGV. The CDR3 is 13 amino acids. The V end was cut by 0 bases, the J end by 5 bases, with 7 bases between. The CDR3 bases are TGTGCCAGCAGCTTAGACCTCTCGGAGACCCAGTACTTC. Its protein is CASSLDLSETQYF.

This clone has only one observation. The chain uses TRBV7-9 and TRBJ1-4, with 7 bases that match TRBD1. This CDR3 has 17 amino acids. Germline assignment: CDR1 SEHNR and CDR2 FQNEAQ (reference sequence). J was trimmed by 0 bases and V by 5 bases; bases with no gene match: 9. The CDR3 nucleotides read TGTGCCAGCAGCCCAGGGGGTGGGAGCGCAACTAATGAAAAACTGTTTTTT. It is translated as CASSPGGGSATNEKLFF.

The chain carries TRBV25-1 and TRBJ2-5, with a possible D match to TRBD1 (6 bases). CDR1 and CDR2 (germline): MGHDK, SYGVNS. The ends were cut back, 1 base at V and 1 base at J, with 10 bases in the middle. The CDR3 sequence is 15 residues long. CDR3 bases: TGTGCCAGCAGTGAATGGACAGCAAGCCAAGAGACCCAGTACTTC. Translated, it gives CASSEWTASQETQYF.

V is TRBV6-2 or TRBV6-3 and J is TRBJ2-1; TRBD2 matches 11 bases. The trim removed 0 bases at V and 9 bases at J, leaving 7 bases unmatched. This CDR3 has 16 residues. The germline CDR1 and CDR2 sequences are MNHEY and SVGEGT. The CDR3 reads CASSYSGVAGGLEQFF. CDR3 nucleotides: TGTGCCAGCAGTTACTCGGGGGTAGCGGGAGGGCTTGAGCAGTTCTTC.

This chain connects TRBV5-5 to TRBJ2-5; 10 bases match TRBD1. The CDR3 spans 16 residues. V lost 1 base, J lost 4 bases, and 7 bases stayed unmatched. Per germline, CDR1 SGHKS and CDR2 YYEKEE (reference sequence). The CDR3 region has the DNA TGTGCCAGCAGCTTGCCGTCCCGGGACAGGGGAGAGACCCAGTACTTC. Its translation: CASSLPSRDRGETQYF. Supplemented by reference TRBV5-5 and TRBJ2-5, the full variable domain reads DAGVTQSPTHLIKTRGQQVTLRCSPISGHKSVSWYQQVLGQGPQFIFQYYEKEERGRGNFPDRFSARQFPNYSSELNVNALLLGDSALYLCASSLPSRDRGETQYFGPGTRLLVL.

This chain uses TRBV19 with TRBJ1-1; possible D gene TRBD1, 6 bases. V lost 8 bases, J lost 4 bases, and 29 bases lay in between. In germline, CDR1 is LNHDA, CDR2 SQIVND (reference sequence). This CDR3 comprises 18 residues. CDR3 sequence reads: CASWGSRGASSLGTEAFF. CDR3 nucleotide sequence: TGTGCCAGTTGGGGCAGTCGGGGGGCTTCCTCCTTGGGCACTGAAGCTTTCTTT.

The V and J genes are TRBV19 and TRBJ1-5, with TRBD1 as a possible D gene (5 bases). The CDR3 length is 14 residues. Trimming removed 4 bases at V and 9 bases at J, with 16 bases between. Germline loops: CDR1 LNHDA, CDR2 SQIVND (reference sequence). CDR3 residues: CASSTQGAYSPQHF. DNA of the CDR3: TGTGCCAGTAGTACTCAGGGTGCCTATTCGCCCCAGCATTTT.

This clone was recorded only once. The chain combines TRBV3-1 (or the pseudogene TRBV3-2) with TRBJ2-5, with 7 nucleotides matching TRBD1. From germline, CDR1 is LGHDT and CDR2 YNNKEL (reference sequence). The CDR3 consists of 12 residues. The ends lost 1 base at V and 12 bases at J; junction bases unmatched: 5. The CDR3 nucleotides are TGTGCCAGCAGCCAAGTTGGTGGGACAGAGTACTTC. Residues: CASSQVGGTEYF.

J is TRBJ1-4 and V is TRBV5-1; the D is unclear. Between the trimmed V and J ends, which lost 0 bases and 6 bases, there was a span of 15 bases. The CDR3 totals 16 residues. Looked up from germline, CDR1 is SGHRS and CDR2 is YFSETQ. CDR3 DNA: TGCGCCAGCAGCTTGGCGTCGGGGAGGTCGGATGAAAAACTGTTTTTT. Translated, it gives CASSLASGRSDEKLFF.

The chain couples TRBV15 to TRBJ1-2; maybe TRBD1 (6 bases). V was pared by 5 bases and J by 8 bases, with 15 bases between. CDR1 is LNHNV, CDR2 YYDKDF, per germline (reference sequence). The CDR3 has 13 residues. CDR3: CATSARGPEGYTF. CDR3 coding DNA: TGTGCCACCAGCGCGCGGGGGCCTGAGGGCTACACCTTC.

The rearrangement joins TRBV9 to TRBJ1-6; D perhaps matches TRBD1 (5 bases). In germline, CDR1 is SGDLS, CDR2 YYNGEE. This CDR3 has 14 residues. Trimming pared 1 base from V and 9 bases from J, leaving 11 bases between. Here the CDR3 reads CASSVSGNLSPLHF. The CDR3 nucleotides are TGTGCCAGCAGCGTATCAGGGAACCTTTCACCCCTCCACTTT.